This T cell receptor (beta chain) appears in the sequencing data of a study of OX40 agonist ivuxolimab in advanced cancers. CDR1 and CDR2 (germline): MGHRA, YSYEKL. V was trimmed by 2 bases and J by 6 bases, leaving 13 bases between them. The CDR3 extends over 14 amino acids. Libraries were prepared by immunoSEQ multiplex PCR; TCRdb keeps only in-frame clonotypes and omits some of them. The table has about 83,000 clones, roughly 89% seen once. J is TRBJ1-1 and V is TRBV4-1, with no clear D. Source: CD4+ or CD8+ T cells sorted from blood, taken in a trial of the OX40 agonist ivuxolimab. This receptor was identified in an adult with an advanced solid tumor such as melanoma, head and neck, liver or kidney cancer. CDR3 protein: CASSQLSLVPEAFF. Here the CDR3 DNA reads TGCGCCAGCAGCCAATTGAGTCTAGTCCCTGAAGCTTTCTTT.